This T cell receptor beta chain stems from a study of T cell responses to AZD1222 COVID-19 vaccine. Germline lookup yields CDR1 DFQATT and CDR2 SNEGSKA (reference sequence). CDR3 length equals 10 residues. V lost 3 bases, J lost 6 bases, and 5 bases lay in between. Some clones are missing from TCRdb's copy, which holds only in-frame ones; the method was immunoSEQ multiplex PCR. The data hold 35,000 to 50,000 clones, with around four fifths observed a single time. The sequencing here drew on peripheral blood, taken 28 days after the second dose of the MenACWY control vaccine. The genes are TRBV20-1 and TRBJ1-2; no clear D. The TCR originated in an adult who received the MenACWY meningococcal vaccine as a control. CDR3 sequence: CSASKDGYTF. CDR3 sequence (DNA): TGCAGTGCTAGCAAGGATGGCTACACCTTC.